Listed below are T cell receptor beta chains from one sample, sequenced in a study of blood T cell repertoires in COVID-19. Data came from immunoSEQ multiplex PCR; TCRdb stores just in-frame clones and leaves some out. The repertoire holds approximately 210,000 clones, with 80% to 90% as singletons. The sample taken for sequencing was PBMCs or T cells enriched from blood (not recorded which). These receptors originate from a woman aged 45-65 years with acute COVID-19. Each CDR3 is given without its conserved first and last residue. The D gene is left open where the match is weak.

d_call v_call cdr3_length cdr3_aa
TRBD1 TRBV7-6 13 ASSSGTGRAGELF
TRBD2 TRBV12-5 14 ASGFGRAPSTDTQY
TRBD2 TRBV27 12 ASSLGLALDTQY
TRBD1 TRBV5-6 13 ASSLSTGGLEKLF
NA TRBV7-9 12 ASSLSQGGNEQF
TRBD2 TRBV4-1 18 ASSQYRLAGVKRNTGELF
TRBD1 TRBV19 12 ASSRQGSTDTQY
TRBD1 TRBV5-1 16 ASSSGPGTGASGNTIY
NA TRBV14 14 ASSPPTGGGNTEAF
TRBD2 TRBV5-1 15 ASSLDPGTSGWDEQF
TRBD1 TRBV5-6 13 ASTRQGAMYTEAF
TRBD1 TRBV28 13 ASSSGQAGGQPQH